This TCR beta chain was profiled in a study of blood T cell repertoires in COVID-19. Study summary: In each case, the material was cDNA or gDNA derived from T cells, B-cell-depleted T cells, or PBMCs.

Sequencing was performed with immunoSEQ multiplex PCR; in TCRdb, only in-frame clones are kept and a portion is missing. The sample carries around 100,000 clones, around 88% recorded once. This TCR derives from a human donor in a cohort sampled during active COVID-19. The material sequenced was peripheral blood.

The CDR3 DNA reads TGTGCCACCAGCAGAGAGGTACAGGGGGCTCAGCCCCAGCATTTT. Translation: CATSREVQGAQPQHF. V is TRBV15 and J is TRBJ1-5, with 9 nucleotides matching TRBD1. Per germline, CDR1 LNHNV and CDR2 YYDKDF (reference sequence). Germline trimming cut 0 bases from V and 6 bases from J; bases unmatched to any gene: 3. This CDR3 is 15 amino acids long.